This record covers a single TCR beta chain. No cognate antigen has been identified for it. No much larger clonotype is one base removed from it; base qualities were not supplied. The immunoSEQ Assay, a bias-controlled multiplex PCR, was used to amplify TCRbeta CDR3 regions from genomic DNA. Under the source paper's analysis protocol: The number of nucleated cells in each sample was estimated by amplification of reference gene primers within the assay. To quantify the absolute abundance of each unique TCRbeta CDR3 rearrangement, sequence reads were collapsed and filtered. For each sample, productive Simpson clonality was calculated as the square root of Simpson's diversity index over productive rearrangements. The source is immuneACCESS, and TCRdb retained only in-frame sequences with V and J called. Part of the clones is not carried over; for the studies checked, unresolved V genes explain less than half of this, and the remainder is unexplained. V and J calls and clone size are as listed in that table; D and trimming were resolved from the DNA. The sample yields around 220,000 clones; around 86% were counted once. The ten largest clones capture roughly 10% of the sample.

Reading from cysteine to phenylalanine, the CDR3 counts 14 amino acids. Left in the record is the CDR3 DNA by itself, 42 bases read in frame from the first base. Trimming removed 7 bases from V and 2 bases from J, leaving 13 bases between the germline ends. CDR1 and CDR2 are drawn from the germline V gene (reference sequence): LNHDA, SQIVND. These data belong to a study of blood T cell repertoires in COVID-19 (dated by TCRdb to between 2020 and 2021). With respect to the entire study: Samples covering the acute and convalescent phases of COVID-19 were provided by collaborators in the United States, Italy and Spain. The samples were drawn from two sources: the first 160 participants of the ongoing ImmuneRACE study, and 950 to 1,500 subjects contributed by 6 global collaborators. Nearly every sample came with metadata listing a de-identified subject ID, COVID-19 status, age in years and sex. Where available, HLA class I and class II types were taken from metadata supplied by the sample provider and were not determined by assay-based typing. A freely available public database, intended as a resource for researchers studying the immune response to SARS-CoV-2, is where the repertoires were released. Deeply sampled blood TCRbeta repertoires from subjects exposed to, actively infected with, or recovered from COVID-19 were included in the dataset. The material from the prospective study consisted of cDNA or gDNA derived from T cells, B-cell-depleted T cells, or PBMCs.

Overall study outcomes, separate from this receptor: The quantity of clinical and demographic metadata differed by source and by participant and was supplied without curation.

One collaborating source in Seattle enrolled patients during active infection and followed them longitudinally through the course of disease. The collaborating institutions used their own protocols to collect whole blood in K2EDTA tubes. For TCRbeta analysis, collaborators shipped samples as frozen whole blood, isolated PBMCs, or DNA extracted from either of those sample types. Sequencing was done on a sample of peripheral blood. Recombination linked TRBV19 to TRBJ2-3; too little of a D gene remains to name it. This TCR was recovered from a woman aged 45-59 years with COVID-19, enrolled during active disease. The CDR3: CASKLRHNTDTQYF. DNA sequence: TGTGCCAGTAAATTAAGACACAACACAGATACGCAGTATTTT.